This TCR beta chain was documented in a study of Graves' ophthalmopathy and Graves' hyperthyroidism. Overall study context: At the time of initial diagnosis and before any treatment, peripheral blood was collected.

Germline CDR1 is SGHDT and CDR2 is YYEEEE. Trimming removed 0 bases at V and 0 bases at J, with 9 bases between. This CDR3 is 15 amino acids long. Orbital computed tomography and thyroid ultrasound, along with TRAb, serum thyroxine and clinical symptoms, underpinned diagnosis. The TCR beta CDR3 regions underwent amplification from RNA transcripts. HTBI-primed first-round RT-PCR preceded second-round multiplex PCR. TCRdb processed the multiplex PCR reads anew with MiXCR; each CDR3 protein has one entry. Of hundreds of thousands of distinct CDR3 sequences detected, roughly 40% appear once; the ten largest clones hold about 40%.

The V call is TRBV5-6, the J call TRBJ1-1, with D hard to call. The sequence was obtained from an adult man with Graves' ophthalmopathy. Source material: peripheral blood. The CDR3 sequence is CASSLDIGLNTEAFF. For the CDR3, the DNA is TGTGCCAGCAGCTTGGATATAGGCTTGAACACTGAAGCTTTCTTT.